The 32 T cell receptor beta chains below were found in one sample sequenced in a study of blood T cells in healthy people across ages. The authors ran a second PCR of about 7 to 11 cycles using a sample-barcoded 5' primer and a J-beta primer mix. TCRdb passed the 5' RACE reads through MiXCR, listing each CDR3 protein once. The sample holds about 1.4 million distinct CDR3 sequences, approximately 59% seen once. What was sequenced was blood. The receptors here all came from a man aged 18 to 30 in good health.

This clonotype has only a few counts. The chain links TRBV6-6 to TRBJ2-1, with D possibly being TRBD2 (5 bases). Germline V gene sequence: CDR1 MNHNY, CDR2 SVGAGI (reference sequence). With 0 bases removed from V and 8 bases from J, the gap between germline ends came to 11 bases. The CDR3 is 14 residues long. In DNA, the CDR3 is TGTGCCAGCAGTTACTCCCCAGGAGGAGATGAGCAGTTCTTC. Translation gives CASSYSPGGDEQFF.

This clonotype has only a few counts. The rearrangement links TRBV29-1 to TRBJ2-1; 8 bases match TRBD2. Germline trimming cut 7 bases from V and 10 bases from J; bases unmatched to any gene: 3. The CDR3 totals 10 residues. CDR1 and CDR2 from the germline V gene are SQVTM and ANQGSEA. CDR3 coding DNA: TGCAGCGCCATAGCGGGGGAGCAGTTCTTC. The encoded protein is CSAIAGEQFF.

The rearrangement links TRBV12-3 or TRBV12-4 to TRBJ2-1, with 8 bases aligning to TRBD1. This CDR3 has 14 amino acids. After removal of 11 bases from V and 7 bases from J, the junction contained 13 bases not matched to a gene. The CDR3 sequence is CAGIDRGVGNEQFF. CDR3 bases: TGTGCCGGCATCGACAGGGGCGTGGGGAATGAGCAGTTCTTC.

V and J are TRBV11-2 and TRBJ1-3; D is perhaps TRBD1 (5 bases). The germline V gene encodes CDR1 SGHAT and CDR2 FQNNGV. This CDR3 comprises 15 residues. V lost 5 bases to trimming and J lost 0 bases, with 11 bases between them. This chain's CDR3 is CASSPGRISGNTIYF. CDR3 nucleotide sequence: TGTGCCAGCAGCCCGGGACGGATCTCTGGAAACACCATATATTTT.

The V call is TRBV2, the J call TRBJ2-4, with D tentatively TRBD1 or TRBD2 (5 bases each). The J call may be incorrect, as the DNA end agrees better with TRBJ2-7. CDR3 size: 13 residues. Per germline, CDR1 SNHLY and CDR2 FYNNEI. The CDR3 protein is CASIGDREGEQYF. In DNA, the CDR3 is TGTGCCAGCATCGGGGACCGAGAGGGCGAGCAGTACTTC.

The V gene is TRBV5-1, the J gene TRBJ1-1; perhaps TRBD1 as D (6 bases). Germline loops: CDR1 SGHRS, CDR2 YFSETQ. The CDR3 runs to 14 residues. Trimming removed 3 bases from V and 5 bases from J, with 14 bases in between. CDR3 DNA: TGCGCCAGCAGCTCTCGGACAGATAAGACTGAAGCTTTCTTT. Residues: CASSSRTDKTEAFF.

The V gene is TRBV20-1, the J gene TRBJ2-1, with 8 bases aligning to TRBD2. The CDR3 extends over 16 amino acids. V dropped 1 base and J dropped 0; count of bases not matched to a gene: 5. Germline loops: CDR1 DFQATT, CDR2 SNEGSKA (reference sequence). The CDR3 loop is CSARAVAGSSYNEQFF. The CDR3, as DNA: TGCAGTGCTAGAGCGGTAGCGGGATCCTCCTACAATGAGCAGTTCTTC.

This clonotype was recorded a few times. The chain carries TRBV7-9 and TRBJ2-4, with a tentative D call TRBD2 (6 bases). Germline V CDR1 and CDR2: SEHNR, FQNEAQ (reference sequence). The CDR3 length is 15 residues. The V and J ends lost 3 bases and 6 bases respectively, with 15 bases between them. As DNA, the CDR3 is TGTGCCAGCAGCTTGGCCGAAGGCGGGGCAAACATTCAGTACTTC. Translated, it gives CASSLAEGGANIQYF. Together with reference TRBV7-9 and TRBJ2-4, the CDR3 gives the full variable domain: DTGVSQNPRHKITKRGQNVTFRCDPISEHNRLYWYRQTLGQGPEFLTYFQNEAQLEKSRLLSDRFSAERPKGSFSTLEIQRTEQGDSAMYLCASSLAEGGANIQYFGAGTRLSVL.

This rearrangement joins TRBV20-1 to TRBJ1-4; D gene unclear. Germline V gene sequence: CDR1 DFQATT, CDR2 SNEGSKA (reference sequence). Deletions cut 4 bases from V and 5 bases from J, with 11 bases between. CDR3 length: 13 residues. The DNA of the CDR3 is TGCAGTGCTACGAGCCCTGAGAATGAAAAACTGTTTTTT. It codes for CSATSPENEKLFF.

As to this clonotype: An end of the junction does not agree with germline; a read error may underlie this. This chain uses TRBV25-1 with TRBJ1-5, with D uncertain. The CDR3 runs 17 residues. Looked up from germline, CDR1 is MGHDK and CDR2 is SYGVNS. The DNA for the CDR3 is TGTGCCAGCAGTGTATGCAACAGTCGGAATAGCAATCAGCCACAGCATTTT. Protein product: CASSVCNSRNSNQPQHF.

The chain joins TRBV6-1 to TRBJ2-7; D may be TRBD1 or TRBD2 (5 bases each). Trimming stripped 8 bases from V and 6 bases from J, with 23 bases between. The CDR3 has 15 residues. Per germline, CDR1 MNHNS and CDR2 SASEGT. The chain's CDR3 is CASDELRGPFSEQYF. The CDR3 DNA follows: TGTGCCAGCGACGAGTTAAGGGGACCCTTCTCCGAGCAGTACTTC.

The chain recombines TRBV29-1 with TRBJ2-5; 7 bases fit TRBD2. Germline loops: CDR1 SQVTM, CDR2 ANQGSEA. The length of the CDR3 is 13 residues. J was trimmed by 3 bases and V by 4 bases; bases with no gene match: 5. The CDR3 DNA sequence: TGCAGCGTTGTCGGCCTAGCGGAAGAGACCCAGTACTTC. Amino acid sequence: CSVVGLAEETQYF. Supplemented by reference TRBV29-1 and TRBJ2-5, the full variable domain reads SAVISQKPSRDICQRGTSLTIQCQVDSQVTMMFWYRQQPGQSLTLIATANQGSEATYESGFVIDKFPISRPNLTFSTLTVSNMSPEDSSIYLCSVVGLAEETQYFGPGTRLLVL.

A few counts support this clonotype. This chain joins TRBV29-1 and TRBJ2-1; 8 bases line up with TRBD1. The germline V gene has CDR1 SQVTM and CDR2 ANQGSEA. The trim removed 3 bases at V and 0 bases at J, leaving 7 bases unmatched. This CDR3 contains 16 residues. In nucleotides, the CDR3 is TGCAGCGTTGAGCTCACCGGGACAGGCTCCTACAATGAGCAGTTCTTC. Translated, it gives CSVELTGTGSYNEQFF.

The chain is built from TRBV20-1 and TRBJ1-1; 9 bases align to TRBD1. CDR1 is DFQATT, CDR2 SNEGSKA, per germline (reference sequence). This CDR3 has 14 amino acids. V was pared by 6 bases and J by 3 bases, with 8 bases of the junction left unmatched. The DNA of the CDR3 is TGCAGTGCCGAGCCCGGACAGGGGCACACTGAAGCTTTCTTT. It translates to CSAEPGQGHTEAFF.

The rearrangement joins TRBV6-2 or TRBV6-3 to TRBJ2-1; TRBD2 matches 9 bases. This CDR3 has 18 residues. The germline gives CDR1 MNHEY, CDR2 SVGEGT. Trimming took 5 bases from V and 4 from J; bases not matched to a gene: 15. In DNA, the CDR3 is TGTGCCAGCAGTCAATTACAATTTAGCGGGGGACTTTACAATGAGCAGTTCTTC. Translating gives CASSQLQFSGGLYNEQFF.

In this sample, this clonotype turned up many times. The chain is built from TRBV10-3 and TRBJ2-3; D is uncertain. Trimming removed 5 bases from V and 3 bases from J, with 18 bases in between. The germline CDR1 and CDR2 sequences are ENHRY and SYGVKD. CDR3 length equals 16 residues. DNA of the CDR3: TGTGCCATCAGTTCCCGCCCTGAGGAAGGAACAGATACGCAGTATTTT. Translated, it gives CAISSRPEEGTDTQYF.

V gene TRBV10-3 combines with J gene TRBJ1-4, with D unresolved. The CDR3 is 15 amino acids. The ends were cut back, 2 bases at V and 2 bases at J, with 9 bases in the middle. The V gene's germline CDR1 is ENHRY and CDR2 SYGVKD. The CDR3, as DNA: TGTGCCATCAGTGAGAGCGGCGGCACTAATGAAAAACTGTTTTTT. The encoded protein is CAISESGGTNEKLFF.

The rearrangement links TRBV15 to TRBJ1-6; 8 bases fit TRBD1. Germline V lookup: CDR1 LNHNV, CDR2 YYDKDF (reference sequence). This CDR3 has 15 residues. Trimming cost V 2 bases and J 6 bases; bases outside gene matches: 3. This CDR3 is CATSRRTGGNSPLHF. The DNA for the CDR3 is TGTGCCACCAGCAGAAGAACAGGGGGTAATTCACCCCTCCACTTT.

The genes are TRBV10-2 and TRBJ2-4; TRBD2 matches 10 bases. Matching the DNA end better, TRBJ2-7 makes the J call doubtful. The CDR3 has 14 residues. From germline, CDR1 is WSHSY and CDR2 SAAADI. The CDR3 DNA reads TGCGCCAGCAGTGTACGGCTAGCGGGAGTCGAGCAGTACTTC. Translated, it gives CASSVRLAGVEQYF.

The gene calls are TRBV15 and TRBJ2-1; a possible D gene is TRBD1 (6 bases). V was clipped by 8 bases and J by 1 base, with 12 bases between them. The CDR3 has 14 amino acids. Germline V gene sequence: CDR1 LNHNV, CDR2 YYDKDF (reference sequence). For the CDR3, the DNA is TGTGCCACCGATTCAGGACAGTCCTACAATGAGCAGTTCTTC. Translating gives CATDSGQSYNEQFF.

In DNA form, the CDR3 reads TGTGCCAACGCCCCCCGCCTCGGAGATACGCAGTATTTT. Protein sequence: CANAPRLGDTQYF. This rearrangement joins TRBV25-1 to TRBJ2-3; no clear D. V lost 10 bases to trimming and J lost 5 bases, with 16 bases between them. CDR3 size: 13 residues. Germline CDR1 reads MGHDK; CDR2 reads SYGVNS. The entire variable domain, with the rest obtained from reference TRBV25-1 and TRBJ2-3, is as follows: EADIYQTPRYLVIGTGKKITLECSQTMGHDKMYWYQQDPGMELHLIHYSYGVNSTEKGDLSSESTVSRIRTEHFPLTLESARPSHTSQYLCANAPRLGDTQYFGPGTRLTVL.

This clonotype was observed a single time. The rearrangement links TRBV7-2 to TRBJ1-6, with D possibly being TRBD1 (6 bases). Germline V lookup: CDR1 SGHTA, CDR2 FQGNSA. The CDR3 length is 13 residues. V shed 7 bases and J shed 7 bases, with 11 bases lying between them. CDR3 in DNA: TGTGCCAGCACCATCAGGGGCAATTCACCCCTCCACTTT. Translation gives CASTIRGNSPLHF.

This chain links TRBV27 with TRBJ1-2; weak D call: TRBD1 (5 bases). This CDR3 comprises 12 residues. Germline-derived CDR1 and CDR2 are MNHEY and SMNVEV (reference sequence). V lost 4 bases and J lost 10, with 13 bases in between. The CDR3 spells CASSSGRLDYTF. For the CDR3, the DNA is TGTGCCAGCAGTTCGGGACGATTGGACTACACCTTC.

This clonotype has a handful of counts. The chain joins TRBV7-2 to TRBJ1-2; D is uncertain. CDR1 and CDR2 from the germline V gene are SGHTA and FQGNSA. The CDR3 totals 12 residues. V was trimmed by 0 bases and J by 3 bases, leaving 2 bases between them. CDR3 bases: TGTGCCAGCAGCTTAGCCTACTATGGCTACACCTTC. Translated: CASSLAYYGYTF.

The chain is built from TRBV30 and TRBJ1-2; D unresolved. V lost 3 bases and J lost 4, with 9 bases in between. The V gene's germline CDR1 is GTSNPN and CDR2 SVGIG (reference sequence). The CDR3 loop spans 12 amino acids. This CDR3 reads CAWSREVYGYTF. CDR3 bases: TGTGCCTGGAGCCGGGAAGTCTATGGCTACACCTTC.

The J gene is TRBJ2-1, the V gene TRBV2, with a tentative D call TRBD1 (5 bases). CDR1 SNHLY and CDR2 FYNNEI come from the germline V gene. The CDR3 length is 15 residues. Trimming removed 2 bases from V and 4 bases from J, with 12 bases in between. This chain's CDR3 is CASSESGHKYNEQFF. CDR3 nucleotide sequence: TGTGCCAGCAGTGAATCCGGACACAAGTACAATGAGCAGTTCTTC.

In this sample, this clonotype turned up a few times. V is TRBV29-1 and J is TRBJ2-7; TRBD1 matches at 8 bases. Trimming cost V 6 bases and J 3 bases; bases outside gene matches: 13. Germline V gives CDR1 SQVTM, CDR2 ANQGSEA. The CDR3 runs to 15 residues. The CDR3 reads CSVLGGDRRYYEQYF. The DNA for the CDR3 is TGCAGCGTCCTCGGCGGGGACAGGAGATACTACGAGCAGTACTTC.

This chain links TRBV20-1 with TRBJ1-6; maybe TRBD1 (6 bases). Between the trimmed V and J ends, which lost 6 bases and 5 bases, there was a span of 14 bases. There are 14 residues in the CDR3. Germline V CDR1 and CDR2: DFQATT, SNEGSKA (reference sequence). CDR3 residues: CSATGTWDNSPLHF. The DNA for the CDR3 is TGCAGTGCAACCGGGACATGGGATAATTCACCCCTCCACTTT.

V usage is TRBV20-1 and J usage is TRBJ2-5; 10 bases map to TRBD2. The assigned J gene may be wrong: the sequence end matches TRBJ2-1 better. CDR1 and CDR2 (germline): DFQATT, SNEGSKA (reference sequence). This CDR3 comprises 14 residues. CDR3 region: CSARLAGDQETQFF. CDR3 sequence (DNA): TGCAGTGCTAGACTAGCGGGGGACCAAGAGACCCAGTTCTTC.

The chain has TRBV7-8 and TRBJ1-2; no definite D call. The CDR3 covers 16 residues. Trimming pared 4 bases from V and 4 bases from J, leaving 19 bases between. CDR1 and CDR2 (germline): SGHVS, FQNEAQ. The CDR3 sequence is CASSSPLRGRVYGYTF. The CDR3 DNA reads as TGTGCCAGCAGCTCGCCCCTTAGAGGGCGGGTCTATGGCTACACCTTC.

This rearrangement joins TRBV15 to TRBJ2-3, with TRBD2 matching over 8 bases. The CDR3 runs 17 residues. The germline V gene has CDR1 LNHNV and CDR2 YYDKDF (reference sequence). Trimming took 0 bases from V and 2 from J; bases not matched to a gene: 7. For the CDR3, the DNA is TGTGCCACCAGCAGAGATAATAGCGGGACGATCACAGATACGCAGTATTTT. Protein: CATSRDNSGTITDTQYF.

This chain uses TRBV6-5 with TRBJ1-1, with TRBD1 matching over 7 bases. V shed 2 bases, J shed 4 bases, and the junction held 7 bases outside the gene matches. Per germline, CDR1 MNHEY and CDR2 SVGAGI. This CDR3 contains 15 residues. This chain's CDR3 is CASSYATGLSTEAFF. CDR3 DNA: TGTGCCAGCAGTTACGCGACAGGGTTAAGCACTGAAGCTTTCTTT.